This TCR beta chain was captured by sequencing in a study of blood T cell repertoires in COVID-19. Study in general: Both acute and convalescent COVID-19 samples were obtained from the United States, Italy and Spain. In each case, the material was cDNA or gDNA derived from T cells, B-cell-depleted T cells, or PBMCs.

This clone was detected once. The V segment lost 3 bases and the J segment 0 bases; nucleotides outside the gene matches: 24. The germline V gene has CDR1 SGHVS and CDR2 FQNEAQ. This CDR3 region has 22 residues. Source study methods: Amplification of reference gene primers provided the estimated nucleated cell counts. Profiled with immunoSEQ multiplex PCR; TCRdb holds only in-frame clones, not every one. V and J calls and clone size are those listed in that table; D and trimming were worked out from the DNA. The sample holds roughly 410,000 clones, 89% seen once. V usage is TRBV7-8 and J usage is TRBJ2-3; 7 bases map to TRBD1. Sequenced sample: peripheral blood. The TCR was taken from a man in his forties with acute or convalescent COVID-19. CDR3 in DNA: TGTGCCAGCAGCTTCGACCCGAGGTTTAGAGAGACAGGGCGGTCCAGCACAGATACGCAGTATTTT. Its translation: CASSFDPRFRETGRSSTDTQYF.